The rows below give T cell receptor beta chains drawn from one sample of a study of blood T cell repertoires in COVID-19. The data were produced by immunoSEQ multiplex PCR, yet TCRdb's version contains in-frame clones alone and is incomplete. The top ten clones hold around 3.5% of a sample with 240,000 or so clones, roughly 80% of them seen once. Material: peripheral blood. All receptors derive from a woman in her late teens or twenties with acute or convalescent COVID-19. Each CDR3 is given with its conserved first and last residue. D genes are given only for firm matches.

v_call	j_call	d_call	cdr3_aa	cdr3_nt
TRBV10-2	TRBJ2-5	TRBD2	CASSEWGSGSETQYF	TGCGCCAGCAGTGAGTGGGGTAGCGGGAGTGAGACCCAGTACTTC
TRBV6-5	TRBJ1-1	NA	CASTSRASGTEAFF	TGTGCCAGCACCTCCAGGGCGTCGGGCACTGAAGCTTTCTTT
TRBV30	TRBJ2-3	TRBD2	CAWSKLAGVKDTQYF	TGTGCCTGGAGTAAGCTAGCGGGAGTGAAAGATACGCAGTATTTT
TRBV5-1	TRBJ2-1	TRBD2	CASSLGYESRTSGPSSYNEQFF	TGCGCCAGCAGCTTGGGCTACGAGAGTAGGACTAGCGGACCAAGCTCCTACAATGAGCAGTTCTTC
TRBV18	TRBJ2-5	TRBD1	CASSPPGQGETQYF	TGTGCCAGCTCACCACCGGGACAGGGTGAGACCCAGTACTTC
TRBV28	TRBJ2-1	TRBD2	CASRPLAGGIGEQFF	TGTGCCAGCAGACCACTAGCGGGAGGGATCGGTGAGCAGTTCTTC
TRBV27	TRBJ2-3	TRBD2	CASSLAGADTQYF	TGTGCCAGCAGTTTAGCGGGAGCAGATACGCAGTATTTT
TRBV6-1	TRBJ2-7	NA	CASSDGSAGVKQYF	TGTGCCAGCAGTGACGGGAGTGCGGGCGTCAAGCAGTACTTC
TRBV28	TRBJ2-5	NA	CASRGLETQYF	TGTGCCAGCCGGGGTCTGGAGACCCAGTACTTC
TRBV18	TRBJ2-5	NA	CASSPDSLETQYF	TGTGCCAGCTCTCCTGACAGTCTAGAGACCCAGTACTTC
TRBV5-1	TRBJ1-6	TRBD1	CASSSDRGLSPLHF	TGCGCCAGCAGCTCCGACAGGGGCCTTTCACCCCTCCACTTT
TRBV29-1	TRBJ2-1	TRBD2	CSVEATSAYNEQFF	TGCAGCGTTGAAGCGACTAGCGCGTACAATGAGCAGTTCTTC
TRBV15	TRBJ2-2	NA	CATSNRGNTGELFF	TGTGCCACCAGCAATAGAGGCAACACCGGGGAGCTGTTTTTT